This passage covers 28 T cell receptor beta chains from one sample sequenced in a study of T cells in Graves' hyperthyroidism and ophthalmopathy. The TCR beta CDR3 regions underwent amplification using RNA transcripts as the source. The HTBI primer set drove a first-round RT-PCR of the TCR CDR3. TCRdb itself ran the multiplex PCR reads through MiXCR, one entry per CDR3 protein. Among about 480,000 distinct CDR3 sequences, about an eighth were seen once, and the ten largest hold around a sixth. Sequencing input: blood. These TCRs come from a young woman with Graves' hyperthyroidism.

This clonotype was seen ten or more times. The V and J genes are TRBV10-3 and TRBJ2-1, with 8 bases aligning to TRBD2. The trim removed 7 bases at V and 7 bases at J, leaving 6 bases unmatched. The CDR3 extends over 13 amino acids. CDR1 ENHRY and CDR2 SYGVKD come from the germline V gene. DNA for the CDR3: TGTGCCATCATGCCGGGAGGGGAAAATGAGCAGTTCTTC. It is translated as CAIMPGGENEQFF.

This clonotype was picked up many times. This chain connects TRBV11-2 to TRBJ2-3; 8 bases line up with TRBD2. This CDR3 region has 18 residues. Germline V lookup: CDR1 SGHAT, CDR2 FQNNGV. After removal of 6 bases from V and 3 bases from J, the junction contained 17 bases not matched to a gene. This chain's CDR3 is CASRRGGVAGPGTDTQYF. Written as DNA, the CDR3 is TGTGCCAGCAGGAGAGGGGGGGTAGCGGGACCCGGAACAGATACGCAGTATTTT. Full variable domain (outside the CDR3, taken from reference TRBV11-2 and TRBJ2-3): EAGVAQSPRYKIIEKRQSVAFWCNPISGHATLYWYQQILGQGPKLLIQFQNNGVVDDSQLPKDRFSAERLKGVDSTLKIQPAKLEDSAVYLCASRRGGVAGPGTDTQYFGPGTRLTVL.

In this sample, this clonotype turned up many times. The J gene is TRBJ2-1, the V gene TRBV5-1; TRBD2 agrees at 8 bases. CDR3 length equals 15 residues. The trim removed 2 bases at V and 2 bases at J, leaving 3 bases unmatched. The germline V gene encodes CDR1 SGHRS and CDR2 YFSETQ. The CDR3 loop is CASSFAGGAYNEQFF. The CDR3 DNA is TGCGCCAGCAGCTTTGCGGGAGGAGCCTACAATGAGCAGTTCTTC. The whole variable domain, remainder taken from reference TRBV5-1 and TRBJ2-1, is KAGVTQTPRYLIKTRGQQVTLSCSPISGHRSVSWYQQTPGQGLQFLFEYFSETQRNKGNFPGRFSGRQFSNSRSEMNVSTLELGDSALYLCASSFAGGAYNEQFFGPGTRLTVL.

The genes are TRBV7-2 and TRBJ2-7, with 7 bases that match TRBD1. The germline V gene encodes CDR1 SGHTA and CDR2 FQGNSA. This CDR3 spans 14 amino acids. Trimming cost V 4 bases and J 2 bases; bases outside gene matches: 5. CDR3 DNA sequence: TGTGCCAGCAGCTCTGGGACAGTACCCTACGAGCAGTACTTC. It is translated as CASSSGTVPYEQYF.

The CDR3 bases are TGTGCCAGCAGCTATGGCAGCCAAGAAGCTTTCTTT. Amino acids: CASSYGSQEAFF. J is TRBJ1-1 and V is TRBV12-3 or TRBV12-4; unclear D gene. This CDR3 contains 12 residues. V was shortened by 6 bases and J by 8 bases, with 13 bases between the two germline ends.

This clonotype showed up many times. The V and J genes are TRBV6-1 and TRBJ1-1; 9 bases match TRBD1. The CDR3 is 13 amino acids. Losses at the gene ends were 2 bases for V and 6 bases for J; bases not matched to a gene: 1. Germline lookup yields CDR1 MNHNS and CDR2 SASEGT. Here the CDR3 reads CASSETGGPEAFF. CDR3 nucleotide sequence: TGTGCCAGCAGTGAAACAGGGGGCCCTGAAGCTTTCTTT.

As for this clonotype: A read error may produce the germline difference seen at one junction end. The chain links TRBV7-3 to TRBJ2-3; D perhaps matches TRBD2 (5 bases). From germline, CDR1 is SGHTA and CDR2 FQGTGA. The CDR3 is made up of 14 amino acids. In DNA, the CDR3 is TGCGCCAGCAGCCAGAGCGGTTACACAGATACGCAGTATTTT. As protein: CASSQSGYTDTQYF.

This clonotype was recorded a few times. The V and J genes are TRBV2 and TRBJ2-1; D is undetermined. The CDR3 contains 13 residues. The ends were cut back, 6 bases at V and 6 bases at J, with 12 bases in the middle. The germline V gene has CDR1 SNHLY and CDR2 FYNNEI. The CDR3 region has the DNA TGTGCCAGCAGAAGATTTCTACGCAATGAGCAGTTCTTC. It translates to CASRRFLRNEQFF.

This chain joins TRBV6-1 and TRBJ2-1; 11 bases fit TRBD2. The CDR3 contains 13 residues. The J segment lost 13 bases and the V segment lost 6 bases, leaving 8 bases of the junction unmatched. The germline V gene encodes CDR1 MNHNS and CDR2 SASEGT. The CDR3: CASSRGTSGSQFF. The CDR3 coding sequence is TGTGCCAGCAGCCGCGGGACTAGCGGATCTCAGTTCTTC.

This clonotype has at least ten counts. Germline is not matched at one junction end, which may reflect a read error. The J gene is TRBJ2-7, the V gene TRBV3-1, with 10 bases matching TRBD2. The CDR3 runs to 15 residues. Germline CDR1 is LGHDT and CDR2 is YNNKEL (reference sequence). CDR3 DNA sequence: TGTGCCAGCAGTCAAGGTCTAGCGGGAGACCACGAGCAGTACTTC. Translated, it gives CASSQGLAGDHEQYF.

This clonotype was found a few times. It may be a read error: a sequence one base away is much more abundant. V usage is TRBV29-1 and J usage is TRBJ2-2, with TRBD2 matching 14 bases. With V trimmed by 6 bases and J by 0 bases, 0 bases remained unmatched. CDR1 and CDR2 (germline): SQVTM, ANQGSEA. This CDR3 comprises 15 residues. This CDR3 reads CSVGLAGANTGELFF. For the CDR3, the DNA is TGCAGCGTGGGACTAGCGGGAGCGAACACCGGGGAGCTGTTTTTT.

The chain has TRBV3-1 and TRBJ2-5, with TRBD1 matching 9 bases. Germline CDR1 is LGHDT and CDR2 is YNNKEL (reference sequence). The CDR3 consists of 15 residues. V lost 1 base, J lost 5 bases, and 5 bases stayed unmatched. CDR3 DNA sequence: TGTGCCAGCAGCCAAGGTATTGGACAGGGGGAGACCCAGTACTTC. Translation: CASSQGIGQGETQYF.

The chain uses TRBV3-1 and TRBJ2-1; TRBD1 matches at 11 bases. The CDR3 has 15 amino acids. Trimming cost V 3 bases and J 7 bases; bases outside gene matches: 5. The germline CDR1 and CDR2 sequences are LGHDT and YNNKEL (reference sequence). The CDR3 DNA reads TGTGCCAGCAGCCAGGGACAGGGGGGGAATAATGAGCAGTTCTTC. Amino acid sequence: CASSQGQGGNNEQFF.

This clonotype showed up just a few times. V usage is TRBV30 and J usage is TRBJ2-4, with 8 nucleotides matching TRBD1. The CDR3 is 14 residues long. Germline CDR1 reads GTSNPN; CDR2 reads SVGIG (reference sequence). V lost 3 bases to trimming and J lost 8 bases; unmatched junction nucleotides: 9. In DNA, the CDR3 is TGTGCCTGGAGGACCGGGACAGGAGACGACATTCAGTACTTC. It is translated as CAWRTGTGDDIQYF. Full variable domain (outside the CDR3, taken from reference TRBV30 and TRBJ2-4): SQTIHQWPATLVQPVGSPLSLECTVEGTSNPNLYWYRQAAGRGLQLLFYSVGIGQISSEVPQNLSASRPQDRQFILSSKKLLLSDSGFYLCAWRTGTGDDIQYFGAGTRLSVL.

In this sample, this clonotype turned up a few times. The rearrangement joins TRBV2 to TRBJ1-1, with D possibly matching TRBD1 (5 bases). Trimming removed 7 bases from V and 0 bases from J, with 15 bases in between. The CDR3 consists of 15 residues. Germline CDR1 is SNHLY and CDR2 is FYNNEI. The CDR3: CASTLTQGLNTEAFF. CDR3 coding DNA: TGTGCCAGCACCCTAACCCAGGGCCTGAACACTGAAGCTTTCTTT.

The chain carries TRBV29-1 and TRBJ1-2; 8 bases line up with TRBD1. The germline V gene has CDR1 SQVTM and CDR2 ANQGSEA. The CDR3 covers 13 residues. Trimming took 3 bases from V and 4 from J; bases not matched to a gene: 4. CDR3 DNA: TGCAGCGTTGATGGGACAGGAGGCTATGGCTACACCTTC. It is translated as CSVDGTGGYGYTF.

Many counts were recorded for this clonotype. The chain has TRBV12-3 or TRBV12-4 and TRBJ1-2, with D perhaps matching TRBD1 (6 bases). V lost 6 bases and J 2 bases, leaving 16 bases between the germline ends. There are 15 residues in the CDR3. DNA of the CDR3: TGTGCCAGCAGGACCCTTCATACAGGGAACTATGGCTACACCTTC. This translates into CASRTLHTGNYGYTF.

V gene TRBV19 combines with J gene TRBJ1-6; no firm D call. The CDR3 extends over 13 amino acids. Trimming stripped 3 bases from V and 7 bases from J, with 7 bases between. Per the germline V gene, CDR1 is LNHDA and CDR2 is SQIVND (reference sequence). CDR3: CASSMSENSPLHF. CDR3 DNA: TGTGCCAGTAGTATGTCGGAGAATTCACCCCTCCACTTT. Combining the CDR3 with reference TRBV19 and TRBJ1-6 gives the whole variable domain DGGITQSPKYLFRKEGQNVTLSCEQNLNHDAMYWYRQDPGQGLRLIYYSQIVNDFQKGDIAEGYSVSREKKESFPLTVTSAQKNPTAFYLCASSMSENSPLHFGNGTRLTVT.

The genes are TRBV20-1 and TRBJ2-4; 11 nucleotides align to TRBD2. The J segment lost 0 bases and the V segment lost 5 bases, leaving 15 bases of the junction unmatched. CDR1 and CDR2 from the germline V gene are DFQATT and SNEGSKA (reference sequence). The CDR3 loop spans 19 amino acids. In nucleotides, the CDR3 is TGCAGTGCTGACCGCAGGGGGCGGGGACTAGCGGTAGCCAAAAACATTCAGTACTTC. This translates into CSADRRGRGLAVAKNIQYF.

The chain recombines TRBV19 with TRBJ2-5; unclear D gene. The CDR3 contains 14 residues. The germline V and J ends were trimmed by 4 bases and 4 bases, with 13 bases remaining between them. From germline, CDR1 is LNHDA and CDR2 SQIVND (reference sequence). In DNA form, the CDR3 reads TGTGCCAGTAGTAAAGGCCGGCATGGAGAGACCCAGTACTTC. It specifies CASSKGRHGETQYF.

Ten or more counts support this clonotype. The chain combines TRBV27 with TRBJ1-5; TRBD1 might be the D (5 bases). The CDR3 consists of 14 residues. V lost 8 bases and J 2 bases, leaving 13 bases between the germline ends. Germline assignment: CDR1 MNHEY and CDR2 SMNVEV (reference sequence). DNA for the CDR3: TGTGCCAGCCGGGCTTTGGGGGGCAATCAGCCCCAGCATTTT. It translates to CASRALGGNQPQHF.

In this sample, this clonotype turned up many times. The V gene is TRBV27, the J gene TRBJ2-7; D is ambiguous. Trimming removed 3 bases at V and 2 bases at J, with 8 bases between. This CDR3 comprises 13 residues. Germline CDR1 and CDR2: MNHEY and SMNVEV (reference sequence). CDR3 protein: CASSFVGTYEQYF. In DNA form, the CDR3 reads TGTGCCAGCAGTTTCGTAGGGACCTACGAGCAGTACTTC.

On this clonotype: This may come from a read error, since a much larger clone is one base off. The V call is TRBV7-9, the J call TRBJ2-5, with 7 bases that match TRBD2. The V segment lost 11 bases and the J segment 5 bases; nucleotides outside the gene matches: 8. Germline V gene data show CDR1 as SEHNR and CDR2 as FQNEAQ (reference sequence). The CDR3 is 12 residues long. This CDR3 reads CARLEGGETQYF. The CDR3 nucleotides are TGTGCCCGCCTAGAGGGAGGGGAGACCCAGTACTTC. Filled out from reference TRBV7-9 and TRBJ2-5, the complete variable domain reads DTGVSQNPRHKITKRGQNVTFRCDPISEHNRLYWYRQTLGQGPEFLTYFQNEAQLEKSRLLSDRFSAERPKGSFSTLEIQRTEQGDSAMYLCARLEGGETQYFGPGTRLLVL.

This clonotype was seen at least ten times. The gene calls are TRBV6-1 and TRBJ1-1, with TRBD1 matching 8 bases. The CDR3 loop spans 20 amino acids. Germline CDR1 is MNHNS and CDR2 is SASEGT. J was trimmed by 3 bases and V by 5 bases; bases with no gene match: 23. For the CDR3, the DNA is TGTGCCAGCAGTCGATTCCGGGCAGGGGGCGCCGGGTTTAGGGACACTGAAGCTTTCTTT. Translation gives CASSRFRAGGAGFRDTEAFF.

In its sample, this clonotype was seen many times. CDR3 in amino acids: CASSLPDRAGEAFF. In nucleotides, the CDR3 is TGTGCCAGCAGTTTACCTGACAGGGCTGGTGAAGCTTTCTTT. The chain combines TRBV6-1 with TRBJ1-1, with 7 bases fitting TRBD1. The CDR3 covers 14 residues. Per germline, CDR1 MNHNS and CDR2 SASEGT. Germline trimming cut 5 bases from V and 7 bases from J; bases unmatched to any gene: 10.

Many counts were recorded for this clonotype. The CDR3 reads CASSLRTRSRETQYF. The CDR3 nucleotides read TGCGCCAGCAGCTTAAGGACGCGGAGCCGGGAGACCCAGTACTTC. This chain joins TRBV5-1 and TRBJ2-5; D is ambiguous. The CDR3 spans 15 residues. The V and J ends lost 2 bases and 5 bases respectively, with 16 bases between them. Germline-derived CDR1 and CDR2 are SGHRS and YFSETQ.

This clonotype was seen a handful of times. The gene calls are TRBV12-3 or TRBV12-4 and TRBJ2-1, with D unclear. The V gene lost 6 bases and the J gene lost 0 bases, with 15 bases spanning the gap. This CDR3 spans 16 amino acids. CDR3 in amino acids: CASSPPPPGSYNEQFF. DNA of the CDR3: TGTGCCAGCAGCCCCCCACCCCCTGGCTCCTACAATGAGCAGTTCTTC.

This clonotype was detected ten times or more. The rearrangement joins TRBV14 to TRBJ2-7; 8 bases align to TRBD1. Germline V gene data show CDR1 as SGHDN and CDR2 as FVKESK. The CDR3 runs to 15 residues. J gave up 0 bases and V 1 base, and 2 bases lay outside the gene matches. The CDR3 protein is CASSQGTGISYEQYF. The DNA for the CDR3 is TGTGCCAGCAGCCAAGGGACAGGGATCTCCTACGAGCAGTACTTC.